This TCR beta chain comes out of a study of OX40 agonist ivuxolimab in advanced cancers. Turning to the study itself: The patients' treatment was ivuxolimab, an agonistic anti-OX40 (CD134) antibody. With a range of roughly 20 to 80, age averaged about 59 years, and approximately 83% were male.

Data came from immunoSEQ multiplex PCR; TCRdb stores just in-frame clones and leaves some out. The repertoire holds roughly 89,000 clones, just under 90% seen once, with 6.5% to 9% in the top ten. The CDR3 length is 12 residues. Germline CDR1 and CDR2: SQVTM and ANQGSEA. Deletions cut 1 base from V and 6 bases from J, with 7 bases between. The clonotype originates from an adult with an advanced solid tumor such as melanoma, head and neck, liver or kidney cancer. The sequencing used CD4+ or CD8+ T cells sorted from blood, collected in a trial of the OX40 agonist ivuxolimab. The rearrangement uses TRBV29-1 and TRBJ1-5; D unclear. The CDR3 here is CSVEGGSQPQHF. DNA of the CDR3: TGCAGCGTTGAAGGGGGAAGTCAGCCCCAGCATTTT.